The text below deals with one T cell receptor beta chain. Its antigen is unknown. Via the markers CD45RO/CCR7/CD25/CD127/CD95/CD27, stem cell-like memory, regulatory, central memory and naive CD4+ cells were sorted. This record belongs to a study of beta chain features in type 1 diabetes. Whole-study results and caveats: Type 1 diabetes patients showed fewer insertions and more deletions at VDJ junctions.

Expressed TCRB transcripts were sequenced after all isolated RNA was converted to cDNA. Read totals for stem cell-like memory T cell samples averaged roughly 910,000. Assay used: immunoSEQ multiplex PCR; TCRdb lists only in-frame clones, some missing. This table holds 70,000 to 95,000 clones, about a third found once. The origin of this receptor is a woman younger than 30 in good health. Source material: stem cell memory CD4+ T cells from blood.

This chain's CDR3 is CASRQGATNYGYTF. In DNA form, the CDR3 reads TGCGCCAGCAGACAGGGGGCAACAAACTATGGCTACACCTTC. The chain couples TRBV5-1 to TRBJ1-2; 9 nucleotides match TRBD1. Trimming cost V 5 bases and J 2 bases; bases outside gene matches: 4. The germline CDR1 and CDR2 sequences are SGHRS and YFSETQ. The length of the CDR3 is 14 residues.